Reported below is one T cell receptor beta chain. The antigen remains unidentified. The record originates from a study of cytomegalovirus exposure and HLA in healthy donors. Whole-study results and caveats: There were several of the most significant clusters that appeared linked to common viral pathogens in a later analysis. Data from an earlier analysis indicated that most TCR beta V segments were productive either about 87% or about 30% of the time. CMV antigen specificity of a few CMV-associated chains was confirmed in vitro. Overall, approximately 150 TCR beta chains were annotated as cytomegalovirus-associated.

The PCR made use of 60 Vbeta and 13 Jbeta primers. Produced via immunoSEQ multiplex PCR; TCRdb's table is partial and in-frame only. The sample records about 82,000 clones, around 68% being singletons. The ends lost 5 bases at V and 5 bases at J; junction bases unmatched: 8. Germline assignment: CDR1 SGHTA and CDR2 FQGNSA. CDR3 size: 15 residues. The clonotype was recovered from a man aged 35 to 55 in good health and CMV-seropositive. The genes are TRBV7-2 and TRBJ2-7; TRBD2 matches at 11 bases. Material: PBMCs. The CDR3 DNA sequence: TGTGCCAGCAGCCCTCCGGGACTAGCGGTGCACGAGCAGTACTTC. Protein: CASSPPGLAVHEQYF.